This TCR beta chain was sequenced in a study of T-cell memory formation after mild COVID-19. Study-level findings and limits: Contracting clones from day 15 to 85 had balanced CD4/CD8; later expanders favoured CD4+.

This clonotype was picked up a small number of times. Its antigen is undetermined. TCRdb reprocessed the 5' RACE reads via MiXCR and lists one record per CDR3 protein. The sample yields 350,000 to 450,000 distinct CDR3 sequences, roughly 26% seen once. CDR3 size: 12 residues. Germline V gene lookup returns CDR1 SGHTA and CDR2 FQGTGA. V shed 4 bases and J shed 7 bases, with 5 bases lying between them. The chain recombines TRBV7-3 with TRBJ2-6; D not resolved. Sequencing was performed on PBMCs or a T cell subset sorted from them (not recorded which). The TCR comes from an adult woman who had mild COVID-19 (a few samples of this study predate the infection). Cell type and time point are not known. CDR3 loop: CASSSDANVLTF. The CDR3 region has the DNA TGTGCCAGCAGCTCCGATGCCAACGTCCTGACTTTC.